Following are 9 T cell receptor beta chains from one sample sequenced in a study of T cells in Graves' hyperthyroidism and ophthalmopathy. From RNA transcripts, TCR beta CDR3 regions were amplified. An initial round of RT-PCR targeting the TCR CDR3 relied on the HTBI primer set. In TCRdb, the multiplex PCR reads were re-called with MiXCR into one record per CDR3 protein. The sample holds about 530,000 distinct CDR3 sequences, roughly 15% seen once. Sequencing was done on a sample of blood. These receptors originate from a woman under 30 with Graves' ophthalmopathy.

This clonotype turned up a few times. The rearrangement uses TRBV6-1 and TRBJ2-1, with 10 bases aligning to TRBD1. The V gene's germline CDR1 is MNHNS and CDR2 SASEGT. The trim removed 7 bases at V and 9 bases at J, leaving 9 bases unmatched. This CDR3 is built from 14 residues. The chain's CDR3 is CASIGTGVIREQFF. The CDR3 nucleotides read TGTGCCAGCATTGGGACAGGGGTGATACGTGAGCAGTTCTTC.

The rearrangement uses TRBV19 and TRBJ2-5; either TRBD1 or TRBD2 may supply D (5 bases each). Germline CDR1 LNHDA, CDR2 SQIVND (reference sequence). The V and J ends lost 3 bases and 2 bases respectively, with 10 bases between them. CDR3 length equals 14 residues. The CDR3 DNA reads TGTGCCAGTAGTATTCAGGGACCTCAAGAGACCCAGTACTTC. This translates into CASSIQGPQETQYF.

This clonotype was counted at least ten times. The chain couples TRBV7-9 to TRBJ2-5, with 7 bases that match TRBD2. Unmatched junction bases numbered 5, after V lost 3 bases and J lost 4 bases. CDR3 length equals 14 residues. Looked up from germline, CDR1 is SEHNR and CDR2 is FQNEAQ (reference sequence). The CDR3 reads CASSFTGGSETQYF. The CDR3 DNA sequence: TGTGCCAGCAGCTTTACCGGGGGGTCAGAGACCCAGTACTTC.

This clonotype showed up just a few times. V usage is TRBV27 and J usage is TRBJ2-3, with a possible D match to TRBD2 (5 bases). The V gene's germline CDR1 is MNHEY and CDR2 SMNVEV (reference sequence). This CDR3 is built from 15 residues. Trimming removed 8 bases from V and 1 base from J, with 16 bases in between. CDR3 loop: CASRQLERGTDTQYF. The CDR3 DNA is TGTGCCAGCCGACAATTAGAGAGGGGCACAGATACGCAGTATTTT.

The chain couples TRBV6-6 to TRBJ1-1; 8 bases map to TRBD1. The V segment lost 1 base and the J segment 1 base; nucleotides outside the gene matches: 2. The CDR3 runs 15 residues. Germline V gives CDR1 MNHNY, CDR2 SVGAGI (reference sequence). The CDR3 protein is CASSYLQGGNTEAFF. CDR3 nucleotide sequence: TGTGCCAGCAGTTACTTACAGGGGGGGAACACTGAAGCTTTCTTT.

As concerns this clonotype: This sequence may be a read error, since a much larger clone differs from it by one base. V usage is TRBV20-1 and J usage is TRBJ2-3, with a tentative D call TRBD1 (5 bases). V shed 5 bases and J shed 3 bases, with 12 bases lying between them. Germline CDR1 and CDR2: DFQATT and SNEGSKA (reference sequence). The CDR3 sequence is 13 residues long. The CDR3 nucleotides read TGCAGTGCTGGGTCAGCAGGGACAGATACGCAGTATTTT. Encoded protein: CSAGSAGTDTQYF.

This clonotype was picked up many times. This rearrangement joins TRBV3-2 to TRBJ2-1; the D call TRBD2 from the table was never checked on the DNA. TRBV3-2 is described as a pseudogene. The CDR3 extends over 18 amino acids. CDR3 nucleotides: TGTGCCAGCAGCCAAGTGACTAGCGGGAGCCGTTCCTACAATGAGCAGTTCTTC. Translating it yields CASSQVTSGSRSYNEQFF.

This clonotype was counted at least ten times. This chain links TRBV20-1 with TRBJ1-1; D might be TRBD1 (5 bases). Germline-derived CDR1 and CDR2 are DFQATT and SNEGSKA (reference sequence). The V end lost 0 bases, the J end lost 4 bases, and 15 bases lay between the germline ends. The CDR3 extends over 15 amino acids. CDR3 in DNA: TGCAGTGCTAGAGATGGGGCGCAGGGAGTCACTGAAGCTTTCTTT. Amino acid sequence: CSARDGAQGVTEAFF.

The V call is TRBV6-2 or TRBV6-3, the J call TRBJ2-3, with unresolved D. Germline V lookup: CDR1 MNHEY, CDR2 SVGEGT. The germline V and J ends were trimmed by 2 bases and 6 bases, with 6 bases remaining between them. CDR3 length: 12 amino acids. DNA of the CDR3: TGTGCCAGCAGTTACGAGGCGGATACGCAGTATTTT. It is translated as CASSYEADTQYF.